The following is a T cell receptor (beta chain) sequence with its context. Only in-frame clones appear in the TCRdb table, and some are missing; sequencing was by immunoSEQ multiplex PCR. Of 35,000 to 40,000 clones listed, approximately 90% were seen once; the top ten hold roughly a tenth. These data originate in a study of CD4 T cells in relation to SARS-CoV-2 and coronaviruses. The wider study: Of the patients, 7 to 9 were male, 4 female, two Hispanic.

Naive and memory CD4+ T cells were separated from cryopreserved PBMCs. The sequence derives from an adult with COVID-19. The specimen was memory CD4+ T cells from PBMCs.

The CDR3 sequence is CATSDSGQGSDTIYF. The CDR3 DNA sequence: TGTGCCACCAGTGATTCTGGACAGGGCTCGGACACCATATATTTT. This rearrangement joins TRBV24-1 to TRBJ1-3, with 8 bases identical to TRBD1. Germline CDR1 is KGHDR and CDR2 is SFDVKD. The V and J ends lost 2 bases and 8 bases, in that order; junction bases with no gene match: 7. The CDR3 length is 15 residues.